This T cell receptor beta chain was retrieved from a study of metastatic and nonmetastatic thyroid tumors. Study overall: Across peripheral blood and tumor or nodule tissue samples taken from malignant and benign thyroid patients, the repertoires were compared with one another.

As processed by the authors: Differences in CDR3 between clinicopathological groups were drawn on to build a classifier intended to discriminate distant-metastatic papillary thyroid cancer patients. MiXCR reprocessed the PCR reads for TCRdb. TCRdb assigned the V and J calls; the authors' analysis was not used. This table has almost 85,000 clones, around 13% appearing once. The study's findings and limits: Malignant thyroid tumors reportedly had TCR beta diversity that was significantly higher than in benign nodules, in blood and tumor.

The CDR3 has 16 amino acids. Per germline, CDR1 MNHEY and CDR2 SMNVEV (reference sequence). V dropped 6 bases and J dropped 6; count of bases not matched to a gene: 14. This clone was detected ten times or more. The antigen remains unidentified. Prior to thyroid surgery, none of the patients had received any treatment. Sequencing used tumor tissue. This receptor was obtained from a female donor with papillary thyroid cancer or a benign thyroid nodule (not recorded which). Some clones in this sample may be carry-over from other donors' samples. The chain recombines TRBV27 with TRBJ2-1; the match to TRBD1 covers 7 bases. CDR3 region: CASSPPQGRWVNEQFF. The CDR3 region has the DNA TGTGCCAGCAGCCCCCCACAGGGGCGGTGGGTCAATGAGCAGTTCTTC.